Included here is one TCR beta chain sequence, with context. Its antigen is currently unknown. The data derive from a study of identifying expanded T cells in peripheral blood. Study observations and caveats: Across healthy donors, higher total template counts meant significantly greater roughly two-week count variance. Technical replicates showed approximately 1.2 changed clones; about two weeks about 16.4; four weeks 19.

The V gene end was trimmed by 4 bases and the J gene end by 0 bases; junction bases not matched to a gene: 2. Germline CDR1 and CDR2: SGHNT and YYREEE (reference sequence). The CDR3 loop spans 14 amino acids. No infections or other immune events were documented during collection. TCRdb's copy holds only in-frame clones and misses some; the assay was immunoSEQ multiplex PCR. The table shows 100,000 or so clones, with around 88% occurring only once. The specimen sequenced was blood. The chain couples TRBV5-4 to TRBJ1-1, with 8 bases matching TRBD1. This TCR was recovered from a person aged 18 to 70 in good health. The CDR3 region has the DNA TGTGCCAGCAGCCTGGGACAGGTGAACACTGAAGCTTTCTTT. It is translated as CASSLGQVNTEAFF.